This T cell receptor (beta chain) was found in a study of spatial heterogeneity in lung cancer (dated by TCRdb to the late 2010s). Looking at the study overall: Beta-chain transcripts were consistently detected in greater numbers than alpha-chain transcripts, which likely reflected higher beta-chain transcript abundance. A strong correlation was found between TCR transcript counts in tumor regions and a T cell transcriptional module score from matched bulk RNA-seq. In the raw uncorrected reads, each unique combination of TCR and UMI appeared on average more than ten times. The study quantitatively compared TCR alpha and beta repertoires across multiple tumor regions, matched nontumor lung and blood in non-small cell lung cancer. The study linked features of the TCR repertoire to counts of nonsynonymous mutations, which were determined by whole-exome sequencing of tumor tissue. Both alpha and beta chains were TCR-sequenced in samples taken at surgery, namely 220 tumor regions, 64 matched nontumor lung samples and around 53 PBMC samples.

The library was made by 5' RACE. Sequenced using a NextSeq 500. In the TCR library protocol, a unique molecular identifier was attached to each TCR cDNA molecule so that PCR and sequencing errors could be corrected. The study's processing was this. TCR identification, UMI-based error correction and CDR3 extraction were all carried out with Decombinator tools. Expanded TCRs were defined as those above a frequency of 2 per 1,000, corresponding to the top 1% of the tumor frequency distribution. Expanded tumor TCRs statistically deemed absent (corrected P<0.05) from at least one tumor region were classed as regional, and all other expanded tumor TCRs were classed as ubiquitous. Renyi diversity was computed with the R vegan package after each repertoire had been subsampled 100 times to 5,000 TCRs. CDR3 similarity networks were built from amino acid triplet string-kernel similarity, connecting CDR3s with pairwise similarity above 0.82. Through fastp at Q25 and MiXCR, TCRdb rebuilt clones from the public reads, retaining in-frame beta chains. Each CDR3 protein appears once, grouped with its most common genes and DNA. V and J calls and clone size were set by TCRdb, not the authors. The sample table records 17,000 or so distinct CDR3 sequences; approximately 6.5% of these occur just once. The ten most abundant clones make up approximately 22% of the sample.

Overall study results and their limits: The tumor nonsynonymous mutation count correlated with the number of expanded intratumoral alpha and beta TCRs. Confirming at a functional level the hypothesis that regional TCRs recognize regional mutations was considered to require additional single-cell paired TCR alpha and beta sequencing. TCR-seq coverage of tumor T cells was estimated at only 7% to 8% for alpha chains and 12% to 15% for beta chains. Counts of ubiquitous and regional expanded TCRs correlated with counts of ubiquitous and regional nonsynonymous mutations, respectively.

This clonotype has at least ten counts. The specificity of this receptor is unknown. Base qualities are not at hand, and no much larger clone is one base apart. The time point label, as the study defines it: sample taken at primary tumor resection. Donors were approximately 72 patients with early-stage, untreated non-small cell lung cancer from the lung TRACERx cohort. Whole RNA extracted from tumor and nontumor lung tissue, or from cryopreserved PBMC samples, was used for TCR sequencing without cell sorting. Only patients for whom sufficient RNA was available from at least two tumor regions were selected for TCR sequencing. Before selection, tumor and adjacent nontumor lung specimens were reviewed by a lung pathologist. After removal of 6 bases from V and 1 base from J, the junction retains 4 bases not matched to a gene. The CDR3 numbers 14 residues from cysteine through phenylalanine. The DNA shown is the 42-base CDR3, in frame from base 1.

The specimen comprised lung tumor tissue, sampled at surgery. This clonotype was sampled from a female donor with early-stage non-small cell lung cancer. The chain is assembled from TRBV12-3 or TRBV12-4 and TRBJ2-7, with 9 bases in between that match TRBD1. The nucleotides are TGTGCCAGCAGCGGGACAGGGTCATCCTACGAGCAGTACTTC. This sequence encodes CASSGTGSSYEQYF.